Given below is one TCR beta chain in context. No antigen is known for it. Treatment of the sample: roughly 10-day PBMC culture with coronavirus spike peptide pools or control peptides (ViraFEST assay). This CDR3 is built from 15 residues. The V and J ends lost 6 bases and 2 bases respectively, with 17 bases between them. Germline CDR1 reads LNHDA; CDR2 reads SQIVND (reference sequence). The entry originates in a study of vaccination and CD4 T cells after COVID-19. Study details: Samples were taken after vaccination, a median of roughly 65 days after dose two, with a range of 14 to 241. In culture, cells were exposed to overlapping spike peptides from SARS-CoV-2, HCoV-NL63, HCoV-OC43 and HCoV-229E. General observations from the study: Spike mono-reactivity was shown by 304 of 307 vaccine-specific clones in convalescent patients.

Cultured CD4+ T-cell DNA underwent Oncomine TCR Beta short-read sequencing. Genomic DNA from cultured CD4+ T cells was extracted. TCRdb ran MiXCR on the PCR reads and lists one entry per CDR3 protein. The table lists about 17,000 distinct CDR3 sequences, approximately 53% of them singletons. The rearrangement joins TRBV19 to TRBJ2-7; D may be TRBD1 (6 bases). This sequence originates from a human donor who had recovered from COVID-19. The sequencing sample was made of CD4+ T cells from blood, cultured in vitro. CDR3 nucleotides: TGTGCCAGTAGCCCCGACAGGCAACCAGCCTACGAGCAGTACTTC. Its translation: CASSPDRQPAYEQYF.